Listed below are T cell receptor beta chains from one sample, sequenced in a study of shared clonotypes between healthy human individuals. Measured with immunoSEQ multiplex PCR; TCRdb has only the in-frame clones, and not every one. Of roughly 1.4 million clones in the sample, 98% were seen once. Sequencing used naive CD4+ T cells sorted from blood. The receptors stem from a man aged 25 to 40 in good health. The conserved cysteine and the conserved F or W are not part of the CDR3 here. Not every row has a clone size; where given, it reads once, few, many or a size class.

>13|.|TRBJ1-3|TRBV5-1
ASSIPTGEGNTIY
>14|.|TRBJ2-5|TRBV6-5
ASSYSTFGALKEQY
>11|.|TRBJ2-1|TRBV7-9
ASSFPGLNEQF
>14|once|TRBJ2-5|TRBV9
ASSVSGTGNQETQY
>17|.|TRBJ2-3|TRBV14
ASSRRLLANYEFTDTQY
>10|once|TRBJ2-2|TRBV2
ASSLNTGELF
>15|.|TRBJ2-7|TRBV5-1
ASSLGRTSGGLYEQY
>11|.|TRBJ2-7|TRBV7-2
ASSQGGAYEQY
>11|.|TRBJ1-2|TRBV2
ASRGDLSYGYT
>16|once|TRBJ2-6|TRBV6-1
ASSDRQGANSGANVLT
>12|.|TRBJ1-4|TRBV28
ATKRQGVNEKLF
>12|once|TRBJ2-7|TRBV2
ASKENPYIYEQY
>11|.|TRBJ2-7|TRBV9
ASSVDLFSEQY
>12|.|TRBJ2-7|TRBV5-1
ASSSGQGGYEQY
>12|.|.|TRBV28
ASRRLGISYEQY
>11|.|TRBJ2-7|TRBV6-1
ASSESVAYEQY
>11|once|TRBJ2-1|TRBV10-1
ASSDMVYNEQF
>14|.|TRBJ2-2|TRBV2
ASSDGASGRFGELF
>12|.|TRBJ2-1|TRBV30
AWSVLQRYNEQF
>15|.|TRBJ1-1|TRBV5-5
ASSLVGSLGAGTEAF
>16|.|TRBJ2-1|TRBV27
ASSSFGREGSSYNEQF
>12|.|TRBJ2-5|TRBV18
ASSPLDTQETQY
>14|.|TRBJ1-3|TRBV18
ASSPGQGDSGNTIY
>13|once|TRBJ2-7|TRBV11-2
ASTPREASQYEQY
>13|.|TRBJ2-7|TRBV5-6
ASSFIPAGNYEQY
>10|.|TRBJ2-1|TRBV28
ASNSVPMGQF
>12|.|TRBJ1-5|TRBV25-1
ASSVGQNNQPQH
>13|.|TRBJ1-2|TRBV6-1
ASSEGWGSNYGYT
>11|.|TRBJ2-7|TRBV6-1
AGKLAGVSEQY
>16|.|TRBJ2-3|TRBV9
ASSVDGRLAGDRDTQY
>13|.|TRBJ1-5|TRBV18
ASSPPGDSNQPQH
>13|.|TRBJ1-1|TRBV25-1
ASSDRSPMNTEAF
>13|once|TRBJ2-5|TRBV21-1
ASSNCGWDPETQY
>12|.|TRBJ2-2|TRBV11-2
ASSPWTRTGELF
>10|.|TRBJ2-7|TRBV28
ASSGDTYEQY
>10|.|TRBJ2-7|TRBV5-1
ASSYDGYEQY
>11|.|TRBJ2-7|TRBV7-7
ASSRDLAYEQY
>14|.|TRBJ1-5|TRBV7-2
ASSLLGGLSDQPQH
>12|.|TRBJ1-1|TRBV6-1
ASSEIRVNTEAF
>11|.|TRBJ1-2|TRBV28
ASSPSLDYGYT
>12|once|TRBJ2-5|TRBV29-1
SAQVGRGQETQY
>14|once|TRBJ1-5|TRBV19
ASTPTYEYSNQPQH
>11|.|TRBJ2-5|TRBV19
ASGPGHQETQY
>13|.|TRBJ2-7|TRBV11-2
ASSPRILADYEQY
>14|.|TRBJ2-3|TRBV11-2
ASSSTSGSRGDTQY
>11|.|TRBJ2-5|TRBV5-1
ASSYREEETQY
>12|.|TRBJ2-2|TRBV28
ASSPGQGTGELF
>13|.|TRBJ2-7|TRBV7-8
ASSLGQAPLGEQY
>11|.|TRBJ2-3|TRBV2
ASSEDVTDTQY
>14|.|TRBJ2-3|TRBV7-2
ASSLVGGSVTDTQY
>12|.|TRBJ2-3|TRBV11-2
ASSPRVAPNTQY
>14|.|TRBJ2-1|TRBV7-2
ASSLAMDLSYNEQF
>11|.|TRBJ2-1|TRBV28
ASSFGRTRGLF
>12|.|TRBJ2-1|TRBV6-5
ASSLAGVYNEQF
>16|.|TRBJ2-7|TRBV7-6
ASSFDRGGKAVSYEQY
>16|.|TRBJ2-7|TRBV5-6
ASSLQEGLAGISYEQY
>11|.|TRBJ2-5|TRBV7-9
ASSSQLQETQY
>13|.|TRBJ2-3|TRBV30
AWSVGAGNVDTQY
>13|once|TRBJ2-1|TRBV12-5
ASGLAGSRDNEQF